This T cell receptor (beta chain) was captured by sequencing in a study of cytomegalovirus exposure and HLA in healthy donors. In this sample, this clone turned up a few times. Its specificity is unknown. Notes on the study in general: Some TCR beta chains (around 180 of them) were listed as cytomegalovirus-associated. In a later analysis, a missense DCLRE1C variant was linked to TCR beta V- and J-gene trimming. Diagnosis of cytomegalovirus status made by the classifier reportedly showed high specificity and sensitivity. Researchers left out some V segments, among them TRBV6-2 and TRBV6-3, as indistinguishable.

CDR1 and CDR2 (germline): SGHAT, FQNNGV. The CDR3 is made up of 14 amino acids. V trimming: 8 bases; J trimming: 5 bases; junction bases outside the gene matches: 11. Both 60 Vbeta primers and 13 Jbeta primers went into the PCR. The method was immunoSEQ multiplex PCR; TCRdb's version includes in-frame clones alone and lacks a portion of them. This table has 40,000 or so clones, roughly 77% appearing once. This chain uses TRBV11-2 with TRBJ2-7, with 8 bases that match TRBD1. The sequence was collected from a man aged 25-40 years in good health and CMV-seronegative. Input material: PBMCs. The CDR3 spells CASGPGGIWDEQYF. The CDR3, as DNA: TGTGCCAGCGGGCCAGGGGGCATTTGGGACGAGCAGTACTTC.